This record looks at one T cell receptor beta chain sequence and its context. The target antigen is unknown. The data belong to a study of beta chain features in type 1 diabetes. General observations from the study: Cells with high TCR expression could be over-represented by cDNA sequencing. Type 1 diabetes patients had moderately but significantly shorter TCRB CDR3s in all four CD4+ subsets.

One heparinised blood draw, averaging about 0.11 L, came from each donor. Expressed TCRB transcripts got sequenced, as all isolated RNA was reverse transcribed. Measured with immunoSEQ multiplex PCR; TCRdb has only the in-frame clones, and not every one. The sample shows 600,000 to 750,000 clones, roughly an eighth of them seen only once. Trimming took 1 base from V and 0 from J, leaving 15 bases between them. CDR3 length: 18 residues. The germline CDR1 and CDR2 sequences are SNHLY and FYNNEI. V is TRBV2 and J is TRBJ1-4, with D unclear. The clonotype comes from a man in his thirties or forties with type 1 diabetes. Source material: naive CD4+ T cells from blood. The CDR3 region is CASSEGLRGWATNEKLFF. CDR3 bases: TGTGCCAGCAGTGAAGGACTGCGGGGTTGGGCAACTAATGAAAAACTGTTTTTT.